This entry lists 21 T cell receptor beta chains sequenced from one sample in a study of control samples from healthy donors and cancer patients. Profiled with immunoSEQ multiplex PCR; TCRdb holds only in-frame clones, not every one. The sample has 20,000 to 30,000 clones, 70% to 90% seen once. The sample comprised PBMCs. These receptors came from an older woman with head and neck cancer.

The chain joins TRBV24-1 to TRBJ2-1; 12 nucleotides align to TRBD2. The CDR3 runs 16 residues. V lost 1 base and J lost 8; bases outside the gene matches: 5. Germline CDR1 reads KGHDR; CDR2 reads SFDVKD. The DNA of the CDR3 is TGTGCCACCAGTGATTTCTCTAGCGGGGGGGCGCATGAGCAGTTCTTC. Its protein is CATSDFSSGGAHEQFF.

The chain recombines TRBV12-5 with TRBJ2-2; D remains ambiguous. V lost 1 base, J lost 0 bases, and 6 bases lay in between. The CDR3 has 15 amino acids. CDR1 is LGHNT and CDR2 is FRNRAP in the germline V gene. The CDR3 nucleotides read TGTGCTAGTGGTTTGGAGATTACGAACACCGGGGAGCTGTTTTTT. Translation gives CASGLEITNTGELFF.

The chain combines TRBV5-6 with TRBJ1-2; D gene uncertain. V shed 3 bases and J shed 0 bases, with 9 bases lying between them. This CDR3 has 14 amino acids. Germline V CDR1 and CDR2: SGHDT, YYEEEE. This CDR3 reads CASSSRAANYGYTF. The CDR3 DNA sequence: TGTGCCAGCAGCTCGCGCGCAGCTAACTATGGCTACACCTTC.

V and J are TRBV7-3 and TRBJ1-1; D may be TRBD1 (5 bases). V lost 5 bases, J lost 2 bases, and 9 bases lay in between. The CDR3 contains 13 residues. From germline, CDR1 is SGHTA and CDR2 FQGTGA. Written as DNA, the CDR3 is TGTGCCAGCAGCCTACAGGCTAACACTGAAGCTTTCTTT. It yields the protein CASSLQANTEAFF.

CDR3 protein: CASSTLQGDQPQHF. In DNA form, the CDR3 reads TGTGCCAGCTCAACTCTCCAAGGGGATCAGCCCCAGCATTTT. The chain combines TRBV18 with TRBJ1-5; D perhaps matches TRBD1 (5 bases). Trimming pared 5 bases from V and 5 bases from J, leaving 13 bases between. The CDR3 consists of 14 residues. The germline gives CDR1 KGHSH, CDR2 LQKENI.

This chain uses TRBV6-2 or TRBV6-3 with TRBJ2-3; 8 bases are shared with TRBD1. Germline V gene data show CDR1 as MNHEY and CDR2 as SVGEGT. CDR3 length equals 15 residues. The ends lost 0 bases at V and 6 bases at J; junction bases unmatched: 5. CDR3 loop: CASSYSGRGRDTQYF. CDR3 bases: TGTGCCAGCAGTTACTCGGGCAGGGGGCGTGATACGCAGTATTTT.

The chain uses TRBV6-5 and TRBJ2-1; 10 bases map to TRBD2. Trimming removed 6 bases from V and 10 bases from J; junction bases left unmatched: 12. CDR1 and CDR2 from the germline V gene are MNHEY and SVGAGI. This CDR3 spans 15 amino acids. In DNA, the CDR3 is TGTGCCAGCAGATTTCAGCCTTTAGCGGGAGGCGAGCAGTTCTTC. Translation: CASRFQPLAGGEQFF.

The chain employs TRBV27 and TRBJ1-5, with 10 bases identical to TRBD1. This CDR3 has 16 amino acids. The J segment lost 9 bases and the V segment lost 5 bases, leaving 13 bases of the junction unmatched. Germline lookup yields CDR1 MNHEY and CDR2 SMNVEV (reference sequence). Here the CDR3 DNA reads TGTGCCAGCAGTGGGATCGGGACAGGGGAATTGGGGCCCCAGCATTTT. Translation: CASSGIGTGELGPQHF.

This clone was seen a handful of times. This chain uses TRBV9 with TRBJ2-5; 9 nucleotides align to TRBD1. The CDR3 extends over 14 amino acids. V lost 6 bases, J lost 7 bases, and 10 bases stayed unmatched. Germline V gives CDR1 SGDLS, CDR2 YYNGEE. The CDR3 reads CASNPQGAIGTQYF. CDR3 nucleotide sequence: TGTGCCAGCAACCCACAGGGGGCGATAGGGACCCAGTACTTC.

V is TRBV19 and J is TRBJ2-3, with a possible D match to TRBD2 (7 bases). V gave up 7 bases and J gave up 6 bases, with 20 bases separating them. Germline V CDR1 and CDR2: LNHDA, SQIVND (reference sequence). The length of the CDR3 is 15 residues. In DNA, the CDR3 is TGTGCCAGTACCCAAGGGGGGGTGTCGGCGGATACGCAGTATTTT. Its protein product is CASTQGGVSADTQYF.

V is TRBV5-1 and J is TRBJ1-5; D is ambiguous. This CDR3 region has 14 residues. Germline assignment: CDR1 SGHRS and CDR2 YFSETQ. Trimming cost V 5 bases and J 0 bases, with 9 bases left between them. CDR3 DNA: TGCGCCAGCAGAGAGGGCGATAGCAATCAGCCCCAGCATTTT. Amino acids: CASREGDSNQPQHF. Full variable domain (rest looked up from reference TRBV5-1 and TRBJ1-5): KAGVTQTPRYLIKTRGQQVTLSCSPISGHRSVSWYQQTPGQGLQFLFEYFSETQRNKGNFPGRFSGRQFSNSRSEMNVSTLELGDSALYLCASREGDSNQPQHFGDGTRLSIL.

This rearrangement joins TRBV20-1 to TRBJ2-7, with D possibly matching TRBD1 (5 bases). This CDR3 comprises 14 residues. Germline-derived CDR1 and CDR2 are DFQATT and SNEGSKA (reference sequence). The germline V and J ends were trimmed by 3 bases and 2 bases, with 14 bases remaining between them. The chain's CDR3 is CSASDDSPPYEQYF. The DNA for the CDR3 is TGCAGTGCTAGTGATGACAGTCCCCCCTACGAGCAGTACTTC.

In its sample, this clone was seen a few times. The chain has TRBV18 and TRBJ1-1; 7 bases agree with TRBD1. V lost 6 bases and J lost 2; bases outside the gene matches: 6. Germline assignment: CDR1 KGHSH and CDR2 LQKENI. CDR3 size: 14 residues. CDR3 amino acids: CASSGGGGNTEAFF. The DNA of the CDR3 is TGTGCCAGCTCCGGAGGAGGGGGCAACACTGAAGCTTTCTTT.

V and J are TRBV3-1 (or the pseudogene TRBV3-2) and TRBJ1-2; the D gene is possibly TRBD1 (5 bases). The length of the CDR3 is 14 residues. Germline-derived CDR1 and CDR2 are LGHDT and YNNKEL (reference sequence). V lost 4 bases to trimming and J lost 7 bases, with 16 bases between them. CDR3 sequence (DNA): TGTGCCAGCAGCCCTACAGGAAGTATAGCTGGCTACACCTTC. Protein: CASSPTGSIAGYTF.

The V gene is TRBV4-1, the J gene TRBJ1-6; 7 bases map to TRBD1. Trimming removed 2 bases from V and 5 bases from J; junction bases left unmatched: 6. CDR1 MGHRA and CDR2 YSYEKL come from the germline V gene. This CDR3 is 16 amino acids long. In DNA, the CDR3 is TGCGCCAGCAGCCAACCACGCAGGGGGAATAATTCACCCCTCCACTTT. It yields the protein CASSQPRRGNNSPLHF.

The chain employs TRBV5-4 and TRBJ1-3, with D unclear. The CDR3 contains 14 residues. V was cut by 0 bases and J by 0 bases, with 4 bases left in between. Germline CDR1 and CDR2: SGHNT and YYREEE (reference sequence). This CDR3 reads CASSLGNSGNTIYF. The CDR3 DNA is TGTGCCAGCAGCTTGGGGAACTCTGGAAACACCATATATTTT.

The chain couples TRBV6-2 or TRBV6-3 to TRBJ1-1; a possible D gene is TRBD1 (6 bases). Germline V gene lookup returns CDR1 MNHEY and CDR2 SVGEGT. CDR3 size: 15 residues. The V and J ends lost 7 bases and 1 base respectively, with 16 bases between them. CDR3 sequence (DNA): TGTGCCAGCATCCCGGGGGCTGAGGGGAACACTGAAGCTTTCTTT. Its translation: CASIPGAEGNTEAFF.

The gene calls are TRBV7-2 and TRBJ2-1; TRBD2 matches at 12 bases. V lost 5 bases, J lost 6 bases, and 5 bases stayed unmatched. The CDR3 sequence is 15 residues long. CDR1 is SGHTA and CDR2 is FQGNSA in the germline V gene. DNA for the CDR3: TGTGCCAGCAGCCCGGCTAGCGGGAGGGCCAATGAGCAGTTCTTC. This codes for CASSPASGRANEQFF.

The CDR3 reads CASSFERGDTQYF. In DNA form, the CDR3 reads TGTGCCAGCAGCTTTGAGAGGGGGGATACGCAGTATTTT. The chain has TRBV5-6 and TRBJ2-3, with TRBD1 as a possible D gene (6 bases). Germline loops: CDR1 SGHDT, CDR2 YYEEEE. The germline V and J ends were trimmed by 2 bases and 6 bases, with 10 bases remaining between them. The CDR3 is 13 amino acids.

CDR3 in amino acids: CASSLGQGNQPQHF. Written as DNA, the CDR3 is TGTGCCAGCAGCTTAGGACAGGGTAATCAGCCCCAGCATTTT. This chain connects TRBV7-2 to TRBJ1-5, with 7 nucleotides matching TRBD1. This CDR3 contains 14 residues. Germline CDR1 reads SGHTA; CDR2 reads FQGNSA. V lost 1 base and J lost 4; bases outside the gene matches: 1.

This chain joins TRBV7-2 and TRBJ1-6; possibly TRBD1 for D (5 bases). V lost 0 bases and J lost 11, with 14 bases in between. The CDR3 contains 15 residues. Germline V gives CDR1 SGHTA, CDR2 FQGNSA. CDR3 in DNA: TGTGCCAGCAGCTTAGCGTTTGTCGGGGGGGCACCCCTCCACTTT. It is translated as CASSLAFVGGAPLHF. The whole variable domain, remainder taken from reference TRBV7-2 and TRBJ1-6, is GAGVSQSPSNKVTEKGKDVELRCDPISGHTALYWYRQSLGQGLEFLIYFQGNSAPDKSGLPSDRFSAERTGGSVSTLTIQRTQQEDSAVYLCASSLAFVGGAPLHFGNGTRLTVT.